This T cell receptor beta chain was observed in a study of cytomegalovirus exposure and HLA in healthy donors. Study at large: A previous analysis identified 95 million to 130 million unique TCR beta sequences derived from roughly 180 million T cells. Within an early data release were about 85 million unique TCRs drawn from HLA-typed donors.

Study results and limitations: A later analysis showed that HLA-associated TCR beta chains had undergone more clonal expansion than equally common others.

Comment on this clone: What it binds is not known.

In the PCR, 60 Vbeta and 13 Jbeta primers were used. TCRdb's copy holds only in-frame clones and misses some; the assay was immunoSEQ multiplex PCR. The data contain 200,000 to 250,000 clones, 70% to 80% of them singletons. Donors in the study were healthy people who gave bone marrow. Germline CDR1 and CDR2: SGHRS and YFSETQ. The length of the CDR3 is 16 residues. V shed 1 base and J shed 6 bases, with 16 bases lying between them. The source is a woman in her sixties or seventies in good health and CMV-seropositive. The sequenced sample consisted of PBMCs. V and J are TRBV5-1 and TRBJ2-2, with D possibly being TRBD1 (5 bases). CDR3 nucleotides: TGCGCCAGCAGCTTGAAGTGGGGCGCAGTCGCCGGGGAGCTGTTTTTT. It encodes CASSLKWGAVAGELFF.